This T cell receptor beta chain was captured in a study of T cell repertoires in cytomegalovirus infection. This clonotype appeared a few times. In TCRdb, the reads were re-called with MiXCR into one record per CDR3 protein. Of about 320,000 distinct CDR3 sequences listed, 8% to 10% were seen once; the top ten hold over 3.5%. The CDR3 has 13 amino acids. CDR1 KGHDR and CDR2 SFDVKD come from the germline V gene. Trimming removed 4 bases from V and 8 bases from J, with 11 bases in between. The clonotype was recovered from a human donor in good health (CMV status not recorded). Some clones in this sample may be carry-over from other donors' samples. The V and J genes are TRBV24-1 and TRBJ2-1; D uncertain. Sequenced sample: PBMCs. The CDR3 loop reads CATSDPDRDEQFF. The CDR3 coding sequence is TGTGCCACCAGTGACCCGGATCGTGATGAGCAGTTCTTC.